These T cell receptor beta chains were read from a single sample in a study of identical twins. Each CDR3 protein gets one entry after TCRdb re-called the 5' RACE reads with MiXCR. Among some 710,000 distinct CDR3 sequences listed, roughly 6% were seen once. The sample comprised naive T cells sorted from blood. The receptors were sampled from a man aged 18 to 29 in good health. Each CDR3 is given with its conserved first and last residue. The D gene is left open where the match is weak. For some rows the clone size is stated as once, few or many, or as a class when expanded; others skip it.

J gene	D gene	clone size	V gene	CDR3 protein	CDR3 DNA
TRBJ2-1	NA	few	TRBV7-3	CASSLTGGGNEQFF	TGTGCCAGCAGCTTAACGGGAGGGGGGAATGAGCAGTTCTTC
TRBJ2-1	NA	many	TRBV20-1	CSAADSRGQFF	TGCAGTGCTGCCGACAGCCGGGGGCAGTTCTTC
TRBJ1-5	NA	few	TRBV30	CAWSGSNQPQHF	TGTGCCTGGTCGGGTAGCAATCAGCCCCAGCATTTT
TRBJ2-1	TRBD2	few	TRBV6-2/TRBV6-3	CASSWTSVTSSYNEQFF	TGTGCCAGCAGTTGGACTAGCGTAACCAGCTCCTACAATGAGCAGTTCTTC
TRBJ2-3	NA	few	TRBV25-1	CASSESGAGSPPDTQYF	TGTGCCAGCAGTGAATCCGGCGCAGGGTCCCCGCCAGATACGCAGTATTTT
TRBJ2-1	NA	few	TRBV5-1	CASSWGEGQEQFF	TGCGCCAGCAGCTGGGGTGAGGGCCAAGAGCAGTTCTTC
TRBJ1-5	NA	many	TRBV5-1	CASSLDGGGNQPQHF	TGTGCCAGCAGTTTAGATGGGGGTGGGAATCAGCCCCAGCATTTT
TRBJ2-1	TRBD2	many	TRBV27	CASKVGTSGRNEQFF	TGTGCCAGCAAAGTCGGGACTAGCGGGAGGAATGAGCAGTTCTTC
TRBJ1-4	NA	NA	TRBV29-1	CSVDSENEKLFF	TGCAGCGTTGACAGTGAAAATGAAAAACTGTTTTTT
TRBJ2-7	NA	few	TRBV4-2	CASSQVGDPDEQYF	TGTGCCAGCAGCCAAGTGGGGGACCCGGACGAGCAGTACTTC
TRBJ2-1	NA	NA	TRBV11-2	CASSLITPRNEQFF	TGTGCCAGCAGCTTAATCACCCCGCGAAATGAGCAGTTCTTC
TRBJ1-5	NA	few	TRBV6-5	CASSYIRGRNQPQHF	TGTGCCAGCAGTTACATTCGGGGGCGGAATCAGCCCCAGCATTTT
TRBJ2-3	NA	many	TRBV12-3/TRBV12-4	CASSFFLAGADTQYF	TGTGCCAGCAGTTTCTTCCTCGCAGGGGCAGATACGCAGTATTTT